Listed below are T cell receptor beta chains from one sample, sequenced in a study of identical twins. TCRdb reanalysed the 5' RACE reads using MiXCR and keeps one entry per CDR3 protein. The data show about 530,000 distinct CDR3 sequences, with roughly 15% seen just once and more than 0.4% held by the top ten. Separately, the same data were catalogued under a study of yellow fever vaccine responses in identical twins.

The sample comprised CD4+ T cells sorted from blood. These receptor sequences come from a woman in her late teens or twenties in good health. The conserved cysteine and the conserved F or W are not part of the CDR3 here.

CDR3 | V
SAANIGDTEAF | TRBV29-1
ASKRKLSSYEQY | TRBV12-3/TRBV12-4
ASSLARGQSDTQY | TRBV5-1
ASSEGRKNTEAF | TRBV6-1
ASSQDRTRGGNYGYT | TRBV4-2
ASSPRGRGDTQY | TRBV6-1
ASGLDIGQGKRSYEQY | TRBV12-5
ASSGRLESADTQY | TRBV6-2/TRBV6-3
ASSLWADYGYT | TRBV5-1
SAARGYTDTQY | TRBV20-1
ASSLFGGDTQY | TRBV5-1
ASTSPDRGSNQPQH | TRBV6-2/TRBV6-3
ASSDGSNSYNEQF | TRBV10-1
ASSLFLITDTQY | TRBV12-3/TRBV12-4
ATSDFQLEAGELF | TRBV24-1
ATSDITTGKGELF | TRBV24-1
ASSPPFQGHTEAF | TRBV18
ASSPRGGTREETQY | TRBV9
ASSLAPASGSTDTQY | TRBV5-1
ATSLVVGRGTEAF | TRBV28
SARDGGRGVETQY | TRBV20-1
ASSLALGPNEQF | TRBV7-2
ASSGRFRAYRNEQF | TRBV25-1
ASSFRHGANEQF | TRBV12-3/TRBV12-4
ASSLWQGQINNEQF | TRBV5-1
ASSIPDGGAATGELF | TRBV7-9
ASSPQQDSNTLGQY | TRBV18
ASSDMSSPSTDTQY | TRBV25-1
SARWLEKNTGELF | TRBV20-1
ASTLTGAGREAF | TRBV7-9
ASQPGQGASEQY | TRBV10-3
ATSGPAGYINEQF | TRBV24-1
SAPSLSGGGNTGELF | TRBV20-1
AISERGDHEQY | TRBV10-3
ASSRMYNSPLH | TRBV12-3/TRBV12-4
ASSLEAGAARDEQF | TRBV7-2
SVVYGNTDTQY | TRBV29-1
AISEFRSGYT | TRBV10-3
ASSRAGTSVYNEQF | TRBV27
SARQKWRGVVSSTDTQY | TRBV20-1
SASNSIVGGSGYT | TRBV20-1
ASSPIAGGVYNEQF | TRBV7-9
ATSRTRGWPSSYEQY | TRBV15
ASSADRSANYGYT | TRBV2
SVETSNIQY | TRBV29-1
ASRPKRRDPRGNTQY | TRBV6-1
ASSLLTSSYNEQF | TRBV5-1
ASSPARLISYGYT | TRBV4-1
ASRETSGTNTGELF | TRBV7-8
ASSLTLASGELF | TRBV7-2
ASRDSGTGGSQPQH | TRBV12-3/TRBV12-4